The 26 T cell receptor beta chains reported below all come from one sample, sequenced in a study of T cell responses to AZD1222 COVID-19 vaccine. Data came from immunoSEQ multiplex PCR; TCRdb stores just in-frame clones and leaves some out. The data show under 150,000 clones, with around 92% seen just once and 1.1% held by the top ten. The specimen comprised peripheral blood, sampled on day 0 of AZD1222 vaccination. The source of these receptors is an adult in good health.

This chain uses TRBV30 with TRBJ1-2; tentatively, D is TRBD1 (6 bases). Trimming took 1 base from V and 8 from J, leaving 8 bases between them. Germline loops: CDR1 GTSNPN, CDR2 SVGIG (reference sequence). The CDR3 is 11 residues long. CDR3 in DNA: TGTGCCTGGAGTGGAGGGGGAGGCTACACCTTC. Translation: CAWSGGGGYTF.

The V gene is TRBV6-1, the J gene TRBJ1-2, with D perhaps matching TRBD1 (6 bases). V lost 6 bases and J lost 4, with 12 bases in between. The germline V gene has CDR1 MNHNS and CDR2 SASEGT. This CDR3 comprises 13 residues. Here the CDR3 DNA reads TGTGCCAGCAGCAGGGGCATGGGCTATGGCTACACCTTC. Protein: CASSRGMGYGYTF.

This chain links TRBV5-1 with TRBJ2-7; D is possibly TRBD1 (6 bases). There are 15 residues in the CDR3. Trimming stripped 0 bases from V and 3 bases from J, with 13 bases between. CDR1 SGHRS and CDR2 YFSETQ come from the germline V gene. The CDR3 region is CASSLEGDGYYEQYF. Written as DNA, the CDR3 is TGCGCCAGCAGCTTGGAGGGGGACGGATACTACGAGCAGTACTTC.

The rearrangement links TRBV6-5 to TRBJ1-3; D perhaps matches TRBD1 (5 bases). This CDR3 has 15 residues. Germline CDR1 and CDR2: MNHEY and SVGAGI. Trimming took 5 bases from V and 1 from J, leaving 12 bases between them. In DNA, the CDR3 is TGTGCCAGCAGTAAACAGGACGGTTCTGGAAACACCATATATTTT. Translated, it gives CASSKQDGSGNTIYF.

This clone has just one count. The chain couples TRBV7-9 to TRBJ2-5; TRBD1 is a possible D gene (5 bases). The CDR3 has 14 amino acids. Germline CDR1 is SEHNR and CDR2 is FQNEAQ (reference sequence). Trimming took 2 bases from V and 3 from J, leaving 10 bases between them. The CDR3 region has the DNA TGTGCCAGCAGCTTAAGTGGGGCAAAAGAGACCCAGTACTTC. Translating it yields CASSLSGAKETQYF.

The genes are TRBV6-5 and TRBJ1-1, with a weak D call TRBD1 (5 bases). The germline gives CDR1 MNHEY, CDR2 SVGAGI. Trimming cost V 6 bases and J 6 bases, with 17 bases left between them. CDR3 length: 14 amino acids. The CDR3 spells CASRPSGGLSEAFF. In DNA form, the CDR3 reads TGTGCCAGCAGGCCCTCCGGGGGTTTGTCTGAAGCTTTCTTT.

This chain joins TRBV3-1 (or the pseudogene TRBV3-2) and TRBJ1-2; weak D call: TRBD1 (6 bases). The germline V gene has CDR1 LGHDT and CDR2 YNNKEL (reference sequence). Trimming removed 6 bases from V and 5 bases from J, with 10 bases in between. The CDR3 runs 12 residues. The CDR3 region is CASSLRGYGYTF. The CDR3 DNA is TGTGCCAGCAGTCTCAGGGGATATGGCTACACCTTC.

Turning to this clone: Different DNA sequences within this sample yield the same CDR3. The V gene is TRBV15, the J gene TRBJ1-5; the D is unclear. Germline V gene sequence: CDR1 LNHNV, CDR2 YYDKDF (reference sequence). The germline V and J ends were trimmed by 0 bases and 4 bases, with 1 base remaining between them. This CDR3 contains 12 residues. CDR3 in amino acids: CATSRDNQPQHF. CDR3 DNA sequence: TGTGCCACCAGCAGAGATAATCAGCCCCAGCATTTT.

The rearrangement uses TRBV25-1 and TRBJ1-4, with D perhaps matching TRBD1 (6 bases). V lost 4 bases and J 8 bases, leaving 14 bases between the germline ends. This CDR3 is built from 14 residues. CDR1 and CDR2 from the germline V gene are MGHDK and SYGVNS. The CDR3 reads CASSGGGQREKLFF. The CDR3 nucleotides are TGTGCCAGCAGTGGTGGAGGACAGAGGGAAAAACTGTTTTTT.

The V and J genes are TRBV9 and TRBJ2-2; the match to TRBD2 covers 7 bases. The trim removed 0 bases at V and 9 bases at J, leaving 14 bases unmatched. The CDR3 extends over 17 amino acids. Germline CDR1 reads SGDLS; CDR2 reads YYNGEE. Here the CDR3 reads CASSVGTSHRVMWELFF. DNA for the CDR3: TGTGCCAGCAGCGTAGGGACTAGTCACCGGGTCATGTGGGAGCTGTTTTTT.

The J gene is TRBJ2-1, the V gene TRBV19; D possibly uses TRBD1 or TRBD2 (6 bases each). Trimming left V 10 bases short and J 10 bases short, with 11 bases between. The CDR3 extends over 10 amino acids. Germline CDR1 LNHDA, CDR2 SQIVND (reference sequence). The CDR3: CATGGLEQFF. The CDR3 region has the DNA TGTGCCACCGGGGGCTTGGAGCAGTTCTTC.

This chain connects TRBV5-1 to TRBJ1-5, with D unresolved. Germline CDR1 is SGHRS and CDR2 is YFSETQ. This CDR3 has 13 residues. Trimming took off 0 bases at V and 7 bases at J, with 8 bases between the two ends. The CDR3 region has the DNA TGCGCCAGCAGCTTGGGGGTTGGGCAGCCCCAGCATTTT. This translates into CASSLGVGQPQHF.

The J gene is TRBJ1-6, the V gene TRBV9, with D possibly TRBD1 on 5 matching bases. Germline values: CDR1 SGDLS, CDR2 YYNGEE. V was pared by 6 bases and J by 5 bases, with 21 bases between. This CDR3 contains 17 residues. The CDR3 reads CASNRQGRIADNSPLHF. The DNA for the CDR3 is TGTGCCAGCAACCGCCAGGGCCGGATAGCGGATAATTCACCCCTCCACTTT. The variable domain in full, with the rest retrieved from reference TRBV9 and TRBJ1-6, is DSGVTQTPKHLITATGQRVTLRCSPRSGDLSVYWYQQSLDQGLQFLIQYYNGEERAKGNILERFSAQQFPDLHSELNLSSLELGDSALYFCASNRQGRIADNSPLHFGNGTRLTVT.

The chain has TRBV3-1 (or the pseudogene TRBV3-2) and TRBJ1-5, with 7 bases aligning to TRBD1. CDR1 and CDR2 from the germline V gene are LGHDT and YNNKEL (reference sequence). V shed 4 bases, J shed 7 bases, and the junction held 4 bases outside the gene matches. The CDR3 sequence is 13 residues long. DNA for the CDR3: TGTGCCAGCAGCCCCGACAGGGACCAGCCCCAGCATTTT. The encoded protein is CASSPDRDQPQHF.

This clone was detected a few times. The chain carries TRBV19 and TRBJ1-2; no definite D call. V was cut by 3 bases and J by 7 bases, with 12 bases left in between. The CDR3 runs 13 residues. CDR1 LNHDA and CDR2 SQIVND come from the germline V gene (reference sequence). Here the CDR3 reads CASSIIWESGYTF. The CDR3, as DNA: TGTGCCAGTAGTATCATTTGGGAGAGTGGCTACACCTTC. The variable domain in full, completed from reference TRBV19 and TRBJ1-2, reads DGGITQSPKYLFRKEGQNVTLSCEQNLNHDAMYWYRQDPGQGLRLIYYSQIVNDFQKGDIAEGYSVSREKKESFPLTVTSAQKNPTAFYLCASSIIWESGYTFGSGTRLTVV.

In DNA form, the CDR3 reads TGTGCTAGTGGTTTGGGGGCTGACTGGTTGGACACTGAAGCTTTCTTT. Its protein is CASGLGADWLDTEAFF. V usage is TRBV12-5 and J usage is TRBJ1-1; D uncertain. Germline-derived CDR1 and CDR2 are LGHNT and FRNRAP. Trimming took off 1 base at V and 3 bases at J, with 15 bases between the two ends. CDR3 length: 16 amino acids.

The chain carries TRBV7-8 and TRBJ1-5; no firm D call. The germline V and J ends were trimmed by 1 base and 4 bases, with 8 bases remaining between them. The CDR3 consists of 14 residues. Germline lookup yields CDR1 SGHVS and CDR2 FQNEAQ. The chain's CDR3 is CASSLEHINQPQHF. As DNA, the CDR3 is TGTGCCAGCAGCTTAGAACACATTAATCAGCCCCAGCATTTT. Full variable domain (outside the CDR3, taken from reference TRBV7-8 and TRBJ1-5): GAGVSQSPRYKVAKRGQDVALRCDPISGHVSLFWYQQALGQGPEFLTYFQNEAQLDKSGLPSDRFFAERPEGSVSTLKIQRTQQEDSAVYLCASSLEHINQPQHFGDGTRLSIL.

The rearrangement links TRBV7-9 to TRBJ1-2; TRBD1 agrees at 9 bases. CDR1 and CDR2 (germline): SEHNR, FQNEAQ (reference sequence). The CDR3 totals 13 residues. The J segment lost 11 bases and the V segment lost 5 bases, leaving 9 bases of the junction unmatched. The CDR3 coding sequence is TGTGCCAGCAGCCGACTTGGGGACAGGGCTTACACCTTC. Its protein is CASSRLGDRAYTF.

The V call is TRBV27, the J call TRBJ1-3, with D maybe TRBD1 (6 bases). The germline CDR1 and CDR2 sequences are MNHEY and SMNVEV (reference sequence). The V gene lost 4 bases and the J gene lost 2 bases, with 18 bases spanning the gap. The length of the CDR3 is 17 residues. The CDR3 reads CASSSTPQGVAGNTIYF. In DNA, the CDR3 is TGTGCCAGCAGTTCAACTCCACAGGGAGTAGCTGGAAACACCATATATTTT.

This clone was observed a single time. The CDR3 DNA follows: TGTGCCAGCAGTTTATCCACAGGGCTCGCTGAAGCTTTCTTT. Translation: CASSLSTGLAEAFF. V is TRBV28 and J is TRBJ1-1, with D perhaps matching TRBD1 (6 bases). The V and J ends lost 1 base and 6 bases respectively, with 12 bases between them. Germline V CDR1 and CDR2: MDHEN, SYDVKM. CDR3 length equals 14 residues.

The genes are TRBV7-2 and TRBJ1-2, with D tentatively TRBD1 (5 bases). CDR1 SGHTA and CDR2 FQGNSA come from the germline V gene. CDR3 size: 14 residues. V lost 3 bases to trimming and J lost 6 bases, with 14 bases between them. CDR3 loop: CASSFFGAGDGYTF. CDR3 nucleotides: TGTGCCAGCAGCTTTTTTGGGGCCGGGGATGGCTACACCTTC.

The rearrangement uses TRBV18 and TRBJ1-5, with D possibly TRBD1 on 5 matching bases. The CDR3 loop spans 15 amino acids. From germline, CDR1 is KGHSH and CDR2 LQKENI. Trimming removed 0 bases at V and 7 bases at J, with 13 bases between. CDR3 sequence reads: CASSPPNQGSQPQHF. The CDR3 nucleotides are TGTGCCAGCTCACCACCTAACCAGGGAAGCCAGCCCCAGCATTTT.

CDR3 sequence (DNA): TGTGCCAGCAGCGGAGGTCCAAGGGAGGTCGCAGATACGCAGTATTTT. This sequence encodes CASSGGPREVADTQYF. The rearrangement links TRBV9 to TRBJ2-3, with D perhaps TRBD2 (6 bases). Germline CDR1 SGDLS, CDR2 YYNGEE. V was clipped by 3 bases and J by 4 bases, with 18 bases between them. The CDR3 totals 16 residues.

The rearrangement links TRBV19 to TRBJ1-5, with TRBD1 identical over 8 bases. The V gene end was trimmed by 1 base and the J gene end by 2 bases; junction bases not matched to a gene: 7. CDR1 and CDR2 from the germline V gene are LNHDA and SQIVND (reference sequence). The CDR3 is made up of 17 amino acids. Written as DNA, the CDR3 is TGTGCCAGTAGTATAGTACTGACAGGGGTGGGCAATCAGCCCCAGCATTTT. The encoded protein is CASSIVLTGVGNQPQHF.

The J gene is TRBJ1-1, the V gene TRBV19, with D possibly being TRBD1 (6 bases). The CDR3 is 13 residues long. V gave up 5 bases and J gave up 5 bases, with 12 bases separating them. Germline CDR1 LNHDA, CDR2 SQIVND (reference sequence). CDR3 bases: TGTGCCAGTAGTGCCCGACAGGTTACTGAAGCTTTCTTT. Amino acid sequence: CASSARQVTEAFF.

V gene TRBV20-1 combines with J gene TRBJ1-2; no reliable D call. Germline V gene sequence: CDR1 DFQATT, CDR2 SNEGSKA (reference sequence). The CDR3 covers 14 residues. The V end lost 3 bases, the J end lost 4 bases, and 15 bases lay between the germline ends. CDR3 in amino acids: CSASRITAIYGYTF. CDR3 nucleotides: TGCAGTGCTAGTAGGATCACCGCTATCTATGGCTACACCTTC.